Below, 31 T cell receptor beta chains from the same sample are listed, as sequenced in a study of shared clonotypes between healthy human individuals. Sequenced by immunoSEQ multiplex PCR; TCRdb stores in-frame clones only, minus some. The table lists hundreds of thousands of clones, around 76% of them singletons. Sequencing was done on a sample of PBMCs. The receptors here all came from a middle-aged woman in good health. Some clones in this sample may be carry-over from other donors' samples.

The chain is built from TRBV15 and TRBJ2-7; 7 nucleotides agree with TRBD1. The CDR3 has 16 residues. With V trimmed by 3 bases and J by 2 bases, 10 bases remained unmatched. Looked up from germline, CDR1 is LNHNV and CDR2 is YYDKDF (reference sequence). DNA for the CDR3: TGTGCCACCAGCAGGGCCAGGACAGGTGGGCCCTACGAGCAGTACTTC. This codes for CATSRARTGGPYEQYF. The variable domain in full, completed from reference TRBV15 and TRBJ2-7, reads DAMVIQNPRYQVTQFGKPVTLSCSQTLNHNVMYWYQQKSSQAPKLLFHYYDKDFNNEADTPDNFQSRRPNTSFCFLDIRSPGLGDTAMYLCATSRARTGGPYEQYFGPGTRLTVT.

The chain uses TRBV4-2 and TRBJ2-5; the D gene could be TRBD1 or TRBD2 (5 bases each). V was trimmed by 0 bases and J by 11 bases, leaving 22 bases between them. This CDR3 has 16 residues. From germline, CDR1 is LGHNA and CDR2 YNFKEQ. The CDR3 loop is CASSQEQAGWGKEQYF. CDR3 nucleotides: TGTGCCAGCAGCCAAGAACAGGCAGGGTGGGGGAAGGAGCAGTACTTC.

V and J are TRBV11-2 and TRBJ2-1; 10 bases align to TRBD2. The germline V gene encodes CDR1 SGHAT and CDR2 FQNNGV. Trimming removed 4 bases from V and 12 bases from J; junction bases left unmatched: 3. The CDR3 has 12 residues. DNA for the CDR3: TGTGCCAGCAGCTCCTCTAGCGGGAGGCAGTTCTTC. Amino acids: CASSSSSGRQFF.

About this clone itself: At one boundary the junction diverges from the germline segment, which might be a read error. This chain uses TRBV4-1 with TRBJ2-1; TRBD2 might be the D (6 bases). This CDR3 comprises 13 residues. CDR1 MGHRA and CDR2 YSYEKL come from the germline V gene. CDR3 protein: CASSQGVAETRVF. The CDR3 nucleotides are TGCGCCAGCAGCCAAGGAGTAGCGGAGACCCGAGTCTTC.

The chain uses TRBV7-9 and TRBJ1-1; no firm D call. CDR1 and CDR2 from the germline V gene are SEHNR and FQNEAQ (reference sequence). CDR3 size: 12 residues. Trimming took 4 bases from V and 4 from J, leaving 7 bases between them. CDR3 nucleotide sequence: TGTGCCAGCAGCTCAGCCAGCACTGAAGCTTTCTTT. The encoded protein is CASSSASTEAFF.

This clone was observed once. V gene TRBV28 combines with J gene TRBJ1-2, with unresolved D. Between the trimmed V and J ends, which lost 11 bases and 2 bases, there was a span of 15 bases. The length of the CDR3 is 13 residues. Per the germline V gene, CDR1 is MDHEN and CDR2 is SYDVKM. CDR3 nucleotide sequence: TGTGCCGGGGATCCGAGGGAAAACTATGGCTACACCTTC. Translation gives CAGDPRENYGYTF.

The gene calls are TRBV6-5 and TRBJ1-1; possibly TRBD1 for D (6 bases). Germline V gives CDR1 MNHEY, CDR2 SVGAGI. The CDR3 is 15 residues long. V was pared by 2 bases and J by 7 bases, with 17 bases between. The CDR3 nucleotides are TGTGCCAGCAGTTACCTCGGGCAGGGGATAGTTGAAGCTTTCTTT. Residues: CASSYLGQGIVEAFF.

V usage is TRBV4-3 and J usage is TRBJ2-3; TRBD2 agrees at 11 bases. The CDR3 consists of 18 residues. The germline V gene has CDR1 LGHNA and CDR2 YSLEER. With 0 bases clipped from V and 5 bases from J, the junction kept 10 bases outside the gene matches. DNA for the CDR3: TGCGCCAGCAGCCAAGATGGGGCTAGCGGGAGGATAGAAGATACGCAGTATTTT. The encoded protein is CASSQDGASGRIEDTQYF.

V is TRBV30 and J is TRBJ2-2; 12 nucleotides align to TRBD2. The CDR3 is 16 amino acids. The J segment lost 7 bases and the V segment lost 4 bases, leaving 10 bases of the junction unmatched. Germline CDR1 is GTSNPN and CDR2 is SVGIG (reference sequence). CDR3 protein: CAWTPLAGGLGGELFF. Here the CDR3 DNA reads TGTGCCTGGACCCCCCTAGCGGGAGGGCTGGGCGGGGAGCTGTTTTTT.

The V and J genes are TRBV4-1 and TRBJ2-2; 12 bases fit TRBD2. The germline gives CDR1 MGHRA, CDR2 YSYEKL. The trim removed 2 bases at V and 4 bases at J, leaving 11 bases unmatched. The CDR3 consists of 19 residues. CDR3 DNA sequence: TGCGCCAGCAGCCAAAAGCGGCTAGCGGGAGGGCCGAGCACCGGGGAGCTGTTTTTT. This encodes CASSQKRLAGGPSTGELFF.

The rearrangement uses TRBV6-1 and TRBJ2-2; tentative D call: TRBD1 (5 bases). The length of the CDR3 is 14 residues. Germline assignment: CDR1 MNHNS and CDR2 SASEGT. V dropped 5 bases and J dropped 3 bases, with 10 bases sitting between them. DNA for the CDR3: TGTGCCAGCAGTCCACAGGCGTACACCGGGGAGCTGTTTTTT. It specifies CASSPQAYTGELFF.

This clone was seen a handful of times. This rearrangement joins TRBV7-2 to TRBJ2-2; possible D gene TRBD2, 5 bases. Germline CDR1 is SGHTA and CDR2 is FQGNSA. The length of the CDR3 is 16 residues. Trimming removed 3 bases at V and 0 bases at J, with 11 bases between. CDR3 DNA sequence: TGTGCCAGCAGCTTTAAGGCGGAGGCGAACACCGGGGAGCTGTTTTTT. This codes for CASSFKAEANTGELFF. Combining the CDR3 with reference TRBV7-2 and TRBJ2-2 gives the whole variable domain GAGVSQSPSNKVTEKGKDVELRCDPISGHTALYWYRQSLGQGLEFLIYFQGNSAPDKSGLPSDRFSAERTGGSVSTLTIQRTQQEDSAVYLCASSFKAEANTGELFFGEGSRLTVL.

This clone was seen repeatedly, ten times or more. This chain joins TRBV30 and TRBJ2-7; D could derive from TRBD1 or TRBD2 (5 bases each). The germline V gene has CDR1 GTSNPN and CDR2 SVGIG (reference sequence). CDR3 length: 17 residues. Trimming took 2 bases from V and 0 from J, leaving 20 bases between them. In DNA, the CDR3 is TGTGCCTGGAGTCCCCGCTATGGGACGCAGGACTCCTACGAGCAGTACTTC. It is translated as CAWSPRYGTQDSYEQYF.

This clone appeared a single time. The chain is built from TRBV25-1 and TRBJ2-7, with D unresolved. The CDR3 consists of 13 residues. In germline, CDR1 is MGHDK, CDR2 SYGVNS. Trimming removed 1 base at V and 2 bases at J, with 6 bases between. CDR3 sequence: CASSEWQTYEQYF. The DNA of the CDR3 is TGTGCCAGCAGTGAATGGCAGACCTACGAGCAGTACTTC.

A note on this clone: This likely came from a read error, as a far larger clone is one base away. The identical CDR3 is also encoded by other nucleotide sequences in the sample. The V call is TRBV30, the J call TRBJ1-2; D call uncertain. Trimming stripped 2 bases from V and 4 bases from J, with 11 bases between. The CDR3 is made up of 13 amino acids. Germline assignment: CDR1 GTSNPN and CDR2 SVGIG (reference sequence). The CDR3 loop is CAWSPGLSYGYTF. The CDR3 bases are TGTGCCTGGAGTCCTGGTTTAAGCTATGGCTACACCTTC.

The rearrangement uses TRBV7-6 and TRBJ2-1; 9 bases align to TRBD1. V lost 6 bases, J lost 0 bases, and 6 bases stayed unmatched. CDR3 length: 16 amino acids. Looked up from germline, CDR1 is SGHVS and CDR2 is FNYEAQ. CDR3 amino acids: CASRPGGQGSYNEQFF. Here the CDR3 DNA reads TGTGCCAGCAGGCCCGGGGGACAGGGCTCCTACAATGAGCAGTTCTTC.

The chain uses TRBV5-1 and TRBJ1-2; D is perhaps TRBD1 (6 bases). The CDR3 is 12 residues long. V was trimmed by 3 bases and J by 4 bases, leaving 7 bases between them. Germline V gene lookup returns CDR1 SGHRS and CDR2 YFSETQ. The CDR3 region has the DNA TGCGCCAGCAGCTGGGACACCTATGGCTACACCTTC. Its translation is CASSWDTYGYTF.

The CDR3 protein is CASSQKEYNSPLHF. As DNA, the CDR3 is TGTGCCAGCAGTCAGAAAGAGTATAATTCACCCCTCCACTTT. The chain uses TRBV9 and TRBJ1-6, with D hard to call. The V gene lost 5 bases and the J gene lost 4 bases, with 10 bases spanning the gap. This CDR3 comprises 14 residues. Germline lookup yields CDR1 SGDLS and CDR2 YYNGEE.

V is TRBV2 and J is TRBJ2-5, with 11 bases identical to TRBD2. This CDR3 region has 15 residues. The trim removed 5 bases at V and 5 bases at J, leaving 7 bases unmatched. Germline lookup yields CDR1 SNHLY and CDR2 FYNNEI. In nucleotides, the CDR3 is TGTGCCAGCAGTATGACTAGCGGGATAGGGGAGACCCAGTACTTC. Translating it yields CASSMTSGIGETQYF.

The chain carries TRBV7-9 and TRBJ2-2; tentative D call: TRBD2 (5 bases). CDR1 and CDR2 from the germline V gene are SEHNR and FQNEAQ (reference sequence). CDR3 length: 14 amino acids. V was clipped by 5 bases and J by 2 bases, with 9 bases between them. The CDR3 DNA reads TGTGCCAGCAGCACCGGGATCAACACCGGGGAGCTGTTTTTT. It codes for CASSTGINTGELFF.

The V gene is TRBV4-1, the J gene TRBJ2-2; the match to TRBD2 covers 10 bases. The V gene end was trimmed by 4 bases and the J gene end by 3 bases; junction bases not matched to a gene: 5. The CDR3 consists of 16 residues. Germline assignment: CDR1 MGHRA and CDR2 YSYEKL. The CDR3 nucleotides read TGCGCCAGCAGCCCGGGACTAGCGACACACACCGGGGAGCTGTTTTTT. Encoded protein: CASSPGLATHTGELFF.

This chain links TRBV6-5 with TRBJ2-7; 8 nucleotides agree with TRBD1. This CDR3 has 16 amino acids. The junction had 7 bases not matched to a gene; V was cut back by 0 bases and J by 3 bases. Germline V gene sequence: CDR1 MNHEY, CDR2 SVGAGI. The CDR3 protein is CASSYSLRTGRYEQYF. In DNA form, the CDR3 reads TGTGCCAGCAGTTACTCGTTGCGGACAGGGCGCTACGAGCAGTACTTC.

The chain employs TRBV28 and TRBJ1-3; TRBD1 is a possible D gene (5 bases). The V and J ends lost 2 bases and 0 bases respectively, with 8 bases between them. CDR1 is MDHEN and CDR2 is SYDVKM in the germline V gene. This CDR3 region has 15 residues. The CDR3 nucleotides are TGTGCCAGCAGTTTAGGGGCTTTCTCTGGAAACACCATATATTTT. This translates into CASSLGAFSGNTIYF.

Notes on this clone: Other DNA variants within this sample encode the same CDR3. J is TRBJ1-1 and V is TRBV28; perhaps TRBD1 as D (6 bases). Deletions cut 8 bases from V and 3 bases from J, with 19 bases between. The CDR3 has 15 amino acids. The germline V gene encodes CDR1 MDHEN and CDR2 SYDVKM. The CDR3 loop reads CASPPPGARDTEAFF. As DNA, the CDR3 is TGTGCCAGCCCGCCCCCAGGGGCGCGGGACACTGAAGCTTTCTTT.

Comments on this clone: A single base is all that separates this from a far larger clone, so a read error is likely. The same CDR3 also results from other DNA sequences found in this sample. The V gene is TRBV4-3, the J gene TRBJ1-4; 10 bases match TRBD1. This CDR3 has 16 amino acids. Germline V gene data show CDR1 as LGHNA and CDR2 as YSLEER. CDR3 protein: CASSQDLGTGAEKLFF. The CDR3, as DNA: TGCGCTAGCAGCCAAGATCTTGGGACAGGGGCCGAAAAACTGTTTTTT.

The chain recombines TRBV13 with TRBJ2-7; D gene uncertain. The CDR3 loop spans 14 amino acids. V was clipped by 5 bases and J by 2 bases, with 13 bases between them. The germline V gene has CDR1 PRHDT and CDR2 FYEKMQ (reference sequence). The CDR3 DNA is TGTGCCAGCAGCCCACGTGCCGGACCCTACGAGCAGTACTTC. Its translation: CASSPRAGPYEQYF.

V and J are TRBV5-1 and TRBJ2-7; the D is unclear. The CDR3 is made up of 13 amino acids. The germline gives CDR1 SGHRS, CDR2 YFSETQ. V shed 0 bases and J shed 6 bases, with 10 bases lying between them. CDR3 sequence: CASSLDILGEQYF. The CDR3 bases are TGCGCCAGCAGCTTGGACATCCTCGGCGAGCAGTACTTC.

J is TRBJ2-7 and V is TRBV4-1; D unclear. The CDR3 is made up of 12 amino acids. V was shortened by 4 bases and J by 3 bases, with 7 bases between the two germline ends. Per the germline V gene, CDR1 is MGHRA and CDR2 is YSYEKL. The DNA for the CDR3 is TGCGCCAGCAGCCCTGACAACTACGAGCAGTACTTC. Protein product: CASSPDNYEQYF.

This chain connects TRBV23-1 to TRBJ1-5; the D gene is possibly TRBD1 (5 bases). TRBV23-1 is noted as an ORF with a role that remains uncertain. Trimming left V 1 base short and J 0 bases short, with 13 bases between. The CDR3 length is 17 residues. CDR3 protein: CASSQYWGRNSNQPQHF. Written as DNA, the CDR3 is TGCGCCAGCAGTCAATATTGGGGACGGAATAGCAATCAGCCCCAGCATTTT.

The V and J genes are TRBV11-2 and TRBJ1-1; 7 bases are shared with TRBD1. The germline V gene encodes CDR1 SGHAT and CDR2 FQNNGV. V dropped 5 bases and J dropped 6; count of bases not matched to a gene: 12. The CDR3 spans 15 residues. The CDR3 here is CASSHPYRGSPEAFF. CDR3 in DNA: TGTGCCAGCAGCCACCCCTACAGGGGATCCCCTGAAGCTTTCTTT.

DNA for the CDR3: TGTGCCAGCAGCCCCGGGACGGCAAACACCATATATTTT. It codes for CASSPGTANTIYF. This sequence joins TRBV9 and TRBJ1-3; D may be TRBD1 (5 bases). The CDR3 contains 13 residues. The germline V gene has CDR1 SGDLS and CDR2 YYNGEE. The V gene lost 4 bases and the J gene lost 6 bases, with 11 bases spanning the gap.